The rows below give T cell receptor beta chains drawn from one sample of a study of blood T cell repertoires in COVID-19. Assay: immunoSEQ multiplex PCR; the TCRdb copy retains only in-frame clones and omits some. Here the sample spans more than 45,000 clones, approximately 88% being singletons. The specimen was peripheral blood. The origin of the receptors is a human donor in a cohort sampled during active COVID-19. Each CDR3 is given without its conserved first and last residue. D genes are given only for firm matches.

len	v_gene	d_gene	j_gene	CDR3aa
16	TRBV24-1	TRBD2	TRBJ2-1	ATSDSTGRGGSYNEQF
11	TRBV29-1	TRBD1	TRBJ2-3	SVEPRGTDTQY
13	TRBV6-5	-	TRBJ1-1	ASSPRPTAGHEAF
14	TRBV24-1	TRBD2	TRBJ2-1	ATSDGAGGIYNEQF
13	TRBV7-9	-	TRBJ2-6	ASSVPLVGRDVLT
13	TRBV9	TRBD1	TRBJ1-2	ASSPTGGLDYGYT
12	TRBV11-2	TRBD2	TRBJ2-6	ASSPLGGIDVLT
11	TRBV11-1	TRBD1	TRBJ2-7	ASSLTGGEEQY
13	TRBV7-3	TRBD1	TRBJ2-2	ASSAQSQGTGELF
13	TRBV24-1	-	TRBJ2-5	ATSDFGRGAETQY
10	TRBV28	-	TRBJ1-2	ASSRGAGGYT
12	TRBV6-5	TRBD1	TRBJ1-1	ASRETGGNTEAF
14	TRBV9	TRBD2	TRBJ2-3	ASSDNGLAATDTQY
14	TRBV5-1	-	TRBJ1-4	ASSPGSARPNEKLF
13	TRBV4-3	-	TRBJ1-4	ASSQDSGTNEKLF
13	TRBV5-1	TRBD1	TRBJ2-7	ASSRGQGVSYEQY
13	TRBV9	-	TRBJ1-4	ASSVSSGASEKLF
12	TRBV7-9	-	TRBJ2-1	ASSDQTGINEQF
12	TRBV7-3	-	TRBJ1-1	ASSFGTMNTEAF
12	TRBV19	-	TRBJ1-2	ASSAQGRTTGYT
13	TRBV19	-	TRBJ2-1	ASSTMEGRVNEQF
14	TRBV7-8	TRBD1	TRBJ2-1	ASSSRQGGSYNEQF
14	TRBV28	-	TRBJ2-7	ASSLRGMDGTYEQY
9	TRBV29-1	-	TRBJ1-2	SVAREEGYT
11	TRBV9	TRBD1	TRBJ1-2	ASSVQGDGGYT
16	TRBV30	-	TRBJ1-6	ASSGTSLTSSYNSPLH
11	TRBV4-1	TRBD1	TRBJ2-2	ASRQGAGGELF
14	TRBV7-2	TRBD1	TRBJ2-4	ASSPPMTGLRNIQY
12	TRBV19	TRBD1	TRBJ1-3	ASLDRAGGNTIY
13	TRBV28	-	TRBJ2-3	ASSMATGARDTQY
13	TRBV6-4	-	TRBJ2-3	ASSDKGTSTDTQY
12	TRBV6-6	-	TRBJ1-1	ASNDPRGGTEAF
12	TRBV9	TRBD1	TRBJ2-1	ASSVQGEYNEQF
14	TRBV5-1	-	TRBJ2-2	ASSLAGRENTGELF
14	TRBV7-2	TRBD2	TRBJ2-1	ASSLATSGRSNEQF
14	TRBV21-1	-	TRBJ2-1	ASSKESGRTYNEQF
14	TRBV19	TRBD1	TRBJ1-2	ASSTNTGTGGSGYT
13	TRBV9	-	TRBJ1-4	ASSPHSATNEKLF
11	TRBV19	-	TRBJ2-3	ASNRGRTDTQY
13	TRBV19	-	TRBJ2-2	ASSIARAGTGELF
12	TRBV5-1	-	TRBJ1-1	ASRWPGQNTEAF
12	TRBV11-2	TRBD1	TRBJ1-2	ASSLDRVNYGYT